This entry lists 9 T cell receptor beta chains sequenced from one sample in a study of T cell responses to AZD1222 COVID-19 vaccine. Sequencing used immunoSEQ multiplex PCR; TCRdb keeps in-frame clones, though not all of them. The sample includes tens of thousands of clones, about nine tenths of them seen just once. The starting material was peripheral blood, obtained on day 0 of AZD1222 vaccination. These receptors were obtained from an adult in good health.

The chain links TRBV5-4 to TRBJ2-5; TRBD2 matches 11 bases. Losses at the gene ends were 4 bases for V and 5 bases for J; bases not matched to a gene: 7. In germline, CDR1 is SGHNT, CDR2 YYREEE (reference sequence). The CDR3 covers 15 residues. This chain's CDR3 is CASSLTSGIEETQYF. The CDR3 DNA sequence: TGTGCCAGCAGCCTGACTAGCGGGATCGAGGAGACCCAGTACTTC.

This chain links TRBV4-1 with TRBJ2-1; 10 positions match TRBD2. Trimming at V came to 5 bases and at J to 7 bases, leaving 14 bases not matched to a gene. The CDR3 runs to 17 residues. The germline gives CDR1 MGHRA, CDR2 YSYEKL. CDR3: CASSRSLLAGVRNEQFF. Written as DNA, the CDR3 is TGCGCCAGCAGCAGGAGTCTTCTAGCGGGGGTGCGAAATGAGCAGTTCTTC.

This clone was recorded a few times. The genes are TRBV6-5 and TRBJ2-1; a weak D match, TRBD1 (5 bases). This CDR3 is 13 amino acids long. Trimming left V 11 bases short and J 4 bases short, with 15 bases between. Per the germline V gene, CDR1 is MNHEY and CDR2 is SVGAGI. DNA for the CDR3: TGTGCCGGTCACGCCGACAGATACAATGAGCAGTTCTTC. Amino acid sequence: CAGHADRYNEQFF.

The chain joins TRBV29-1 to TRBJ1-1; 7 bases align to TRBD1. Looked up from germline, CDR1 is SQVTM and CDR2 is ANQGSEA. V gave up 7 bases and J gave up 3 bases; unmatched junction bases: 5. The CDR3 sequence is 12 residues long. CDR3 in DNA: TGCAGCGGTGGACAGGACTACACTGAAGCTTTCTTT. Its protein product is CSGGQDYTEAFF.

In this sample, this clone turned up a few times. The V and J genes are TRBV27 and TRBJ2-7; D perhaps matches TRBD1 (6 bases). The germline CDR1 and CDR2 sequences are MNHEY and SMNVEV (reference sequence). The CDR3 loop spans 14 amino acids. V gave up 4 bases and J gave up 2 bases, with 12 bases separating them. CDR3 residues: CASSSSGDPYEQYF. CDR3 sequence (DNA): TGTGCCAGCAGTTCCTCAGGGGACCCCTACGAGCAGTACTTC.

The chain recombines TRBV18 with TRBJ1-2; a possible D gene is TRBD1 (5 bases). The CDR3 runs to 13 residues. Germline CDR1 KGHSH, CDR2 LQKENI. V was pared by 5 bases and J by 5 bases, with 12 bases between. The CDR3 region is CASSEGREYGYTF. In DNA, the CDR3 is TGTGCCAGCTCAGAGGGCAGGGAATATGGCTACACCTTC.

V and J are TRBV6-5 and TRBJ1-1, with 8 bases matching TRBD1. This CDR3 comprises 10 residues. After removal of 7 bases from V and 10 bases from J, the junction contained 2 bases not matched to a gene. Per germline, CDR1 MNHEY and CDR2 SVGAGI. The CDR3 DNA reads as TGTGCCAGCAAGGGACAGGTAGCTTTCTTT. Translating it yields CASKGQVAFF.

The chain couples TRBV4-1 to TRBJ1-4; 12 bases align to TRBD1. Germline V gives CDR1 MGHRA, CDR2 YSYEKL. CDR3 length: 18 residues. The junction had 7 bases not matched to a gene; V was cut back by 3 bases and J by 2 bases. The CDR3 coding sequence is TGCGCCAGCAGCCAGGTGGGACAGGGGGCGCGCACTAATGAAAAACTGTTTTTT. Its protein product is CASSQVGQGARTNEKLFF.

CDR3 bases: TGTGCCAGCAGCTTGACAGGGTATAATTCACCCCTCCACTTT. Amino acids: CASSLTGYNSPLHF. This rearrangement joins TRBV25-1 to TRBJ1-6; 7 bases line up with TRBD1. This CDR3 contains 14 residues. Trimming at V came to 6 bases and at J to 4 bases, leaving 3 bases not matched to a gene. Germline CDR1 is MGHDK and CDR2 is SYGVNS.